These T cell receptor beta chains were read from a single sample in a study of technical replicates of blood from a few donors. Libraries were prepared by immunoSEQ multiplex PCR; TCRdb keeps only in-frame clonotypes and omits some of them. The data contain around 100,000 clones, approximately 94% of them singletons. Sample: T cells isolated from PBMCs. The receptors were gathered from a human donor in good health. The CDR3 runs from the conserved cysteine through the conserved F or W.

TRBV27 CASSQRDRDTEAFF
TRBV19 CATSRAGANTGELFF
TRBV28 CASARTSGYYEQYF
TRBV27 CASSLLGLAGAGPYNEQFF
TRBV25-1 CASSVKTGRTFF
TRBV9 CASNTAGTLSYNEQFF
TRBV27 CASSLYQGFYGYTF
TRBV2 CASSVAGLDEKLFF
TRBV7-3 CASSLNFLAGGGNEQFF
TRBV30 CAWSQRRGNTYYSNQPQHF
TRBV28 CASRIKEFWGDTEAFF
TRBV4-2 CASSQEGLAGAFIVDEQFF
TRBV30 CARTPGVGGELFF
TRBV30 CAWSVRTQGALPYTF
TRBV14 CASSRGQGEMDTQYF
TRBV7-9 CASSERTADEAFF
TRBV11-3 CASAPGLLSTDTQYF
TRBV28 CASRNFLRAGPQEAQYF
TRBV7-6 CASSREVQGTQYF
TRBV5-1 CASSLAGVHEQYF
TRBV6-6 CASSYSTGRADEQYF
TRBV28 CASSFTGGRTYEQYF
TRBV18 CASSSTLGVYEQYF
TRBV6-1 CASSEAPSGRLSSGANVLTF
TRBV30 CAWGTGGAGQPQHF
TRBV6-5 CASSYGASTDTQYF
TRBV6-5 CASIGGDSYEQYF
TRBV28 CASSLPQDSGNTIYF
TRBV7-9 CASSLESSGRDTIYF
TRBV6-1 CASSGTITQYF
TRBV19 CASLIGEGNQPQHF
TRBV19 CASRGRRRGNTGELFF
TRBV28 CASSTWTSGRWGPDTQYF
TRBV7-6 CASSSREGAETQYF
TRBV30 CAWRAGVGNEQFF
TRBV15 CATSSPHSEQYF
TRBV7-9 CASRSRGSEQYF
TRBV15 CATSRATGYGYTF
TRBV4-1 CASSQGLQYQETQYF
TRBV6-1 CASSDGSLAGSTDTQYF
TRBV25-1 CASGRAITDTQYF
TRBV28 CATRPSGGGYEQYF
TRBV5-1 CASSWTSGSLYEQYF
TRBV27 CASSPDREYGYTF
TRBV7-9 CASSLTGTMGSEQFF
TRBV5-1 CASSLDRDTGELFF
TRBV27 CASSPIFGANVLTF
TRBV5-8 CASSSDIDYGYTF
TRBV7-2 CASSLGVRYYTGELFF
TRBV4-2 CASSPGQGQNTEAFF
TRBV10-1 CASSVDGRAGDTQYF
TRBV9 CASSVGSSAGELFF
TRBV19 CASSIHINYEQYF
TRBV28 CASSQYTSGRSYEQYF